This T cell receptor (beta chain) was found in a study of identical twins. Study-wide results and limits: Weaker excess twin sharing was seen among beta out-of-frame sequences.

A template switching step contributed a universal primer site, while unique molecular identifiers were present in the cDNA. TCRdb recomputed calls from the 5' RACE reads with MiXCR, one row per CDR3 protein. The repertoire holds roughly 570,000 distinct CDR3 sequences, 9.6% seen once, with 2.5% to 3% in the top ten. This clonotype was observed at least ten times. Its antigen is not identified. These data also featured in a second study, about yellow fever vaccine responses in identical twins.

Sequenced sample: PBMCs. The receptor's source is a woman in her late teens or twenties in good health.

In nucleotides, the CDR3 is TGTGCCACCAGTGATACGAGCTCCTACGAGCAGTACTTC. Protein product: CATSDTSSYEQYF. The V and J genes are TRBV24-1 and TRBJ2-7; D is unclear. Trimming took 3 bases from V and 0 from J, leaving 5 bases between them. Germline V gene sequence: CDR1 KGHDR, CDR2 SFDVKD. This CDR3 comprises 13 residues.